The clone carrying this T cell receptor beta chain came up a few times. Its matching antigen is unknown. The CDR3 consists of 15 residues. Trimming at V came to 3 bases and at J to 1 base, leaving 0 bases not matched to a gene. CDR1 is SGHVS, CDR2 FQNEAQ, per germline. TCR beta VDJ and CDR3 profiles were obtained from a genomic DNA template. A single record per CDR3 protein comes from TCRdb applying MiXCR to the reads. The profile shows about 260,000 distinct CDR3 sequences, 70% to 85% of them singletons. The sample originates from a study of CD8+CD57+ T cells in acquired aplastic anemia. Turning to the study itself: Sorted CD4+ and CD8+ cells yielded DNA averaging around 3.2 ug.

Only patients with CD8+CD57+ cell expansion on flow cytometry were chosen for sequencing. Among the patients, all had severe acquired aplastic anemia. General study findings and limits: Between patients and controls, about 30 CD8+ CDR3 sequences were found in common.

What was sequenced was sorted CD4+, CD8+, or CD8+CD57+ T cells (not recorded which) from PBMCs. The source is a human donor with aplastic anemia. V is TRBV7-8 and J is TRBJ2-3; 11 nucleotides line up with TRBD2. CDR3: CASSLTSGGTDTQYF. CDR3 coding DNA: TGTGCCAGCAGCTTGACTAGCGGGGGCACAGATACGCAGTATTTT.